Following are 4 T cell receptor beta chains from one sample sequenced in a study of CD8 T cells in Susac syndrome. Reverse transcription of 0.5 to 1 ug RNA was performed with random hexamers. TCRdb ran MiXCR on the immunoSEQ multiplex PCR reads and lists one entry per CDR3 protein. The profile shows around 80,000 distinct CDR3 sequences, less than 95% of them singletons. What was sequenced was CD8+ T cells from PBMCs. The receptors originated from a human donor with Susac syndrome.

The V call is TRBV12-3 or TRBV12-4, the J call TRBJ2-3; perhaps TRBD2 as D (5 bases). Trimming stripped 2 bases from V and 1 base from J, with 13 bases between. The CDR3 consists of 16 residues. CDR3 protein: CASSLIGTSGTDTQYF. In DNA form, the CDR3 reads TGTGCCAGCAGTTTAATAGGAACTAGTGGCACAGATACGCAGTATTTT.

This chain connects TRBV6-1 to TRBJ2-5; 7 nucleotides agree with TRBD1. V gave up 1 base and J gave up 6 bases; unmatched junction bases: 5. In germline, CDR1 is MNHNS, CDR2 SASEGT. The CDR3 runs 14 residues. The CDR3 loop is CASSEGTGLKTQYF. For the CDR3, the DNA is TGTGCCAGCAGTGAAGGGACAGGCCTAAAGACCCAGTACTTC.

The chain uses TRBV4-3 and TRBJ2-3; weak D call: TRBD1 (5 bases). This CDR3 region has 14 residues. The germline CDR1 and CDR2 sequences are LGHNA and YSLEER. Trimming left V 4 bases short and J 4 bases short, with 12 bases between. In DNA, the CDR3 is TGCGCCAGCAGCCCTTCAACCAGGGCAGATACGCAGTATTTT. Translation gives CASSPSTRADTQYF.

A single count supports this clonotype. The V call is TRBV4-3, the J call TRBJ2-7; D gene uncertain. Germline V gives CDR1 LGHNA, CDR2 YSLEER. Trimming stripped 1 base from V and 7 bases from J, with 11 bases between. The CDR3 spans 13 residues. This CDR3 is CASSQGPTREQYF. In DNA form, the CDR3 reads TGCGCCAGCAGCCAAGGCCCAACAAGGGAGCAGTACTTC.